Listed below are T cell receptor beta chains from one sample, sequenced in a study of blood T cell repertoires in COVID-19. Only in-frame clones appear in the TCRdb table, and some are missing; sequencing was by immunoSEQ multiplex PCR. The sample lists roughly 220,000 clones, 88% occurring once. Sequenced sample: PBMCs or T cells enriched from blood (not recorded which). The receptors stem from a woman aged 25 to 39 who had recovered from COVID-19. CDR3s include the opening cysteine and the closing phenylalanine or tryptophan. D genes are given only for firm matches. Size values are once, few and many counts, or a class for expanded clones, and some rows have none.

TRBJ2-7	16	TRBV7-9	NA	NA	CASSLAWMGQKYEQYF	TGTGCCAGCAGCTTAGCGTGGATGGGACAAAAGTACGAGCAGTACTTC
TRBJ1-2	14	TRBV7-3	TRBD1	NA	CASSLPGTVYGYTF	TGTGCCAGCAGCCTTCCCGGGACAGTCTATGGCTACACCTTC
TRBJ1-2	15	TRBV9	TRBD1	once	CASSVGMGQSYGYTF	TGTGCCAGCAGCGTAGGGATGGGACAGAGTTATGGCTACACCTTC
TRBJ2-3	15	TRBV7-7	TRBD1	NA	CASSPGQGITDTQYF	TGTGCTAGCAGCCCGGGACAGGGGATCACAGATACGCAGTATTTT
TRBJ2-5	11	TRBV6-2/TRBV6-3	NA	NA	CASSSPGHKYF	TGTGCCAGCAGCTCACCGGGACACAAGTACTTC
TRBJ2-3	14	TRBV11-1	TRBD2	NA	CASTLAGGPDTQYF	TGTGCCAGCACCTTAGCGGGGGGACCAGATACGCAGTATTTT
TRBJ2-3	16	TRBV7-2	NA	NA	CASRHTRGSSTDTQYF	TGTGCCAGCAGGCATACCAGGGGTTCAAGCACAGATACGCAGTATTTT
TRBJ1-2	11	TRBV10-3	NA	once	CAITGGYGYTF	TGTGCCATCACGGGGGGCTATGGCTACACCTTC
TRBJ2-1	17	TRBV4-2	TRBD2	NA	CASSPSSGSFSYNEQFF	TGTGCCAGCAGCCCATCTAGCGGGAGTTTCTCCTACAATGAGCAGTTCTTC
TRBJ2-5	16	TRBV4-1	TRBD2	NA	CASSQLKRGGQETQYF	TGCGCCAGCAGCCAACTCAAGCGGGGGGGCCAAGAGACCCAGTACTTC
TRBJ2-7	15	TRBV15	NA	NA	CATSRESQGWSEQYF	TGTGCCACCAGCAGAGAAAGTCAGGGCTGGAGCGAGCAGTACTTC
TRBJ1-2	13	TRBV12-3/TRBV12-4	TRBD1	NA	CASSRDRVYGYTF	TGTGCCAGCAGCCGGGACAGGGTCTATGGCTACACCTTC
TRBJ1-6	17	TRBV4-2	NA	NA	CASSPTLGQTYNSPLHF	TGTGCCAGCAGCCCCACCTTGGGCCAGACCTATAATTCACCCCTCCACTTT
TRBJ1-3	16	TRBV4-3	NA	NA	CASSQDRSGDGNTIYF	TGCGCCAGCAGCCAAGATCGGTCAGGGGATGGAAACACCATATATTTT
TRBJ1-2	13	TRBV18	TRBD1	NA	CASSPDRDRGYTF	TGTGCCAGCTCACCTGACAGGGATCGCGGCTACACCTTC
TRBJ1-2	14	TRBV4-3	TRBD1	NA	CASSQDDRGPGYTF	TGCGCCAGCAGCCAAGATGACAGGGGGCCTGGCTACACCTTC
TRBJ1-2	20	TRBV6-6	TRBD1	NA	CASSQLLPPGQISLNYGYTF	TGTGCCAGCAGTCAACTGCTCCCGCCGGGACAGATAAGCCTTAACTATGGCTACACCTTC
TRBJ1-2	15	TRBV4-3	TRBD1	NA	CASSQNRQGRYGYTF	TGCGCCAGCAGCCAGAATCGACAGGGACGCTATGGCTACACCTTC